A single sample gave rise to the 9 T cell receptor beta chains below, sequenced in a study of T-cell reconstitution after alpha-beta-depleted transplantation in children (dated by TCRdb to about 2016). To prepare the library, PCR was applied. Instrument used: Illumina HiSeq 2500. Molecular barcoding was employed in the preparation of TCR libraries, with unique molecular identifiers being used to normalize TCRbeta repertoire quantification. TCRdb trimmed the raw reads at Q25, called clones with MiXCR and kept productive beta chains. Duplicate CDR3 protein sequences are folded into a single record with the most common DNA and genes. The sample has roughly 89,000 distinct CDR3 sequences on record, 10% to 15% of them singletons. The ten largest clones capture approximately 15% of the sample. The specimen comprised PBMCs from the stem cell graft donor, sampled from the stem cell graft. The receptors were gathered from a human donor who donated a stem cell graft to a child with inherited bone marrow failure.

This clonotype was seen repeatedly, ten times or more. The V gene is TRBV7-2, the J gene TRBJ2-7; D may be TRBD1 (6 bases). Trimming removed 7 bases from V and 2 bases from J, with 18 bases in between. The CDR3 contains 15 residues. CDR1 SGHTA and CDR2 FQGNSA come from the germline V gene. The CDR3 DNA is TGTGCCAGCATCTCACAGGGCGGGTCAGCCTACGAGCAGTACTTC. It specifies CASISQGGSAYEQYF.

This chain connects TRBV7-2 to TRBJ1-5; the D gene is possibly TRBD1 (5 bases). This CDR3 has 15 residues. Per germline, CDR1 SGHTA and CDR2 FQGNSA. Trimming left V 1 base short and J 6 bases short, with 13 bases between. This chain's CDR3 is CASSLEATGTQPQHF. CDR3 coding DNA: TGTGCCAGCAGCTTAGAGGCCACGGGGACTCAGCCCCAGCATTTT.

The chain joins TRBV28 to TRBJ2-1; TRBD2 might be the D (7 bases). Trimming removed 6 bases at V and 8 bases at J, with 20 bases between. The CDR3 runs to 15 residues. Per the germline V gene, CDR1 is MDHEN and CDR2 is SYDVKM. CDR3 nucleotides: TGTGCCAGCAGCCTACCCCGAGGGGGGGCGGATGAGCAGTTCTTC. As protein: CASSLPRGGADEQFF.

This clonotype was detected many times. The V call is TRBV9, the J call TRBJ2-7; D is perhaps TRBD2 (6 bases). The germline gives CDR1 SGDLS, CDR2 YYNGEE. Trimming took off 4 bases at V and 1 base at J, with 18 bases between the two ends. There are 16 residues in the CDR3. For the CDR3, the DNA is TGTGCCAGCAGCCAGAGTAGCGGAGCTGGGTCCTACGAGCAGTACTTC. The encoded protein is CASSQSSGAGSYEQYF.

This clonotype has ten or more counts. V and J are TRBV6-2 or TRBV6-3 and TRBJ2-3, with D tentatively TRBD2 (6 bases). Per the germline V gene, CDR1 is MNHEY and CDR2 is SVGEGT. V was cut by 2 bases and J by 2 bases, with 29 bases left in between. The CDR3 covers 21 residues. In nucleotides, the CDR3 is TGTGCCAGCAGTTACGGCCGATTTCGGAGAGGTCACGCGGGGTTCACAGATACGCAGTATTTT. It specifies CASSYGRFRRGHAGFTDTQYF.

Ten or more counts support this clonotype. This sequence joins TRBV5-1 and TRBJ2-1, with 7 positions matching TRBD2. This CDR3 has 16 amino acids. With 4 bases clipped from V and 0 bases from J, the junction kept 7 bases outside the gene matches. Germline values: CDR1 SGHRS, CDR2 YFSETQ. CDR3: CASSGTSAGSYNEQFF. The DNA of the CDR3 is TGCGCCAGCAGCGGAACTAGCGCCGGCTCCTACAATGAGCAGTTCTTC.

This clonotype was found a few times. The genes are TRBV6-2 or TRBV6-3 and TRBJ2-7; tentatively, D is TRBD1 (5 bases). The CDR3 has 15 residues. The V gene lost 0 bases and the J gene lost 5 bases, with 14 bases spanning the gap. Germline values: CDR1 MNHEY, CDR2 SVGEGT. The CDR3 nucleotides are TGTGCCAGCAGTTACTCGACCAGGGCCCACGACGAGCAGTACTTC. Its translation: CASSYSTRAHDEQYF.

The chain carries TRBV15 and TRBJ2-7; TRBD1 or TRBD2 may be the D gene (5 bases each). The V end lost 10 bases, the J end lost 4 bases, and 14 bases lay between the germline ends. Looked up from germline, CDR1 is LNHNV and CDR2 is YYDKDF (reference sequence). This CDR3 is built from 12 residues. The DNA of the CDR3 is TGTGCCATGAGCCCGGGGCCATACGAGCAGTACTTC. It codes for CAMSPGPYEQYF.

The rearrangement links TRBV5-8 to TRBJ2-1; D might be TRBD1 or TRBD2, each matching 6 bases. V was cut by 6 bases and J by 4 bases, with 23 bases left in between. The CDR3 is 17 amino acids. Per germline, CDR1 SGHTS and CDR2 YDEGEE. CDR3 DNA sequence: TGTGCCAGCACGTCCCCAGGGGCAGGAGGGATTTACAATGAGCAGTTCTTC. This gives the protein CASTSPGAGGIYNEQFF.